This paragraph covers one T cell receptor beta chain sequence. Its antigen is still unknown. Only in-frame clones appear in the TCRdb table, and some are missing; sequencing was by immunoSEQ multiplex PCR. The top ten hold about 1.1% of the sample, which has millions of clones, approximately 94% seen once. The CDR3 spans 15 residues. With 6 bases removed from V and 2 bases from J, the gap between germline ends came to 16 bases. Germline V gives CDR1 WSHSY, CDR2 SAAADI. This sample is drawn from a study of shared clonotypes between healthy human individuals. Study as a whole: The study used three CD4 naive, three CD4 memory, two CD8 naive and one CD8 memory plate per donor.

Naive CD8 cells comprised CD45RO-negative, CCR7-positively selected cells, excluding terminally differentiated effector memory CD45RA+ cells. Donors comprised healthy HIV-negative adults lacking recent acute infections or vaccinations. Study-wide findings and caveats: Lower generation probabilities were found for non-shared clonotypes than for those shared by all four donors.

The source of this sequence is a man aged 18 to 35 in good health. The rearrangement joins TRBV10-2 to TRBJ1-2; D remains unclear. The sequenced material came from naive CD8+ T cells sorted from blood. CDR3 in amino acids: CASRREEGENYGYTF. Written as DNA, the CDR3 is TGCGCCAGCAGACGGGAAGAGGGTGAGAACTATGGCTACACCTTC.